One sample yielded the 14 T cell receptor beta chains listed below, sequenced in a study of T cells in narcolepsy. The assay was immunoSEQ multiplex PCR, and TCRdb's table has in-frame clones only and misses some. The repertoire holds over 10,000 clones, around 90% seen once, with around 1.6% in the top ten. Sequencing was done on a sample of CD45RA- memory CD4+ T cells from PBMCs. The receptors were sampled from a human donor with narcolepsy.

The chain has TRBV5-1 and TRBJ2-7, with TRBD2 matching over 8 bases. CDR3 length: 16 amino acids. Germline-derived CDR1 and CDR2 are SGHRS and YFSETQ. Trimming cost V 1 base and J 0 bases; bases outside gene matches: 6. CDR3 DNA sequence: TGCGCCAGCAGCTTGTATGGTAGCGGGACCTCCTACGAGCAGTACTTC. This codes for CASSLYGSGTSYEQYF.

The V call is TRBV6-1, the J call TRBJ2-7, with a weak D call TRBD1 (6 bases). The germline V gene encodes CDR1 MNHNS and CDR2 SASEGT. The CDR3 loop spans 14 amino acids. V lost 8 bases and J lost 0, with 14 bases in between. CDR3: CASSTGLDSYEQYF. The CDR3 DNA reads TGTGCCAGCTCAACAGGGTTGGACTCCTACGAGCAGTACTTC.

The chain carries TRBV6-5 and TRBJ1-1, with D perhaps matching TRBD1 (5 bases). There are 12 residues in the CDR3. CDR1 is MNHEY and CDR2 is SVGAGI in the germline V gene. Trimming removed 6 bases from V and 4 bases from J, with 9 bases in between. In DNA, the CDR3 is TGTGCCAGCAGAGGGGAGGGCACTGAAGCTTTCTTT. It codes for CASRGEGTEAFF.

V usage is TRBV5-1 and J usage is TRBJ1-3; D unresolved. The CDR3 loop spans 14 amino acids. V lost 0 bases to trimming and J lost 4 bases, with 8 bases between them. CDR1 is SGHRS and CDR2 is YFSETQ in the germline V gene. The CDR3 region has the DNA TGCGCCAGCAGCTTGGCCGGGTTGGGAAACACCATATATTTT. It is translated as CASSLAGLGNTIYF.

The chain uses TRBV18 and TRBJ2-7, with TRBD2 matching over 7 bases. CDR1 KGHSH and CDR2 LQKENI come from the germline V gene. The CDR3 is made up of 14 amino acids. After removal of 2 bases from V and 3 bases from J, the junction contained 4 bases not matched to a gene. CDR3: CASSPSGGSYEQYF. The CDR3 DNA reads as TGTGCCAGCTCACCATCCGGCGGGAGCTACGAGCAGTACTTC.

This clone has only one observation. The chain recombines TRBV5-5 with TRBJ2-3, with D possibly TRBD2 on 6 matching bases. Germline V CDR1 and CDR2: SGHKS, YYEKEE (reference sequence). The CDR3 contains 15 residues. V gave up 5 bases and J gave up 4 bases, with 17 bases separating them. CDR3 nucleotides: TGTGCCAGCAGGGGGGGACCCGAATTGGCAGATACGCAGTATTTT. Amino acid sequence: CASRGGPELADTQYF.

As concerns this clone: Compared with germline, one end of the junction differs, possibly owing to a read error. Other DNA sequences in the same sample also yield this CDR3. The chain links TRBV14 to TRBJ2-2, with D perhaps matching TRBD2 (5 bases). CDR1 and CDR2 (germline): SGHDN, FVKESK. The length of the CDR3 is 14 residues. Written as DNA, the CDR3 is TGTGCCAGCAGCCAATTAAACGACTACGGGGAGCTGTTCTTT. The encoded protein is CASSQLNDYGELFF.

This chain connects TRBV28 to TRBJ2-5; D is possibly TRBD1 (5 bases). The V gene's germline CDR1 is MDHEN and CDR2 SYDVKM. V was pared by 3 bases and J by 5 bases, with 10 bases between. This CDR3 has 13 residues. In nucleotides, the CDR3 is TGTGCCAGCAGTTTGGGCAGGGTTGAGACCCAGTACTTC. Encoded protein: CASSLGRVETQYF.

This clone occurred a few times. The chain couples TRBV10-3 to TRBJ2-2, with D perhaps matching TRBD2 (5 bases). The V gene lost 7 bases and the J gene lost 0 bases, with 12 bases spanning the gap. From germline, CDR1 is ENHRY and CDR2 SYGVKD. This CDR3 spans 15 amino acids. CDR3 region: CAINPSGTNTGELFF. The CDR3 nucleotides read TGTGCCATCAACCCGAGCGGAACGAACACCGGGGAGCTGTTTTTT.

The chain employs TRBV7-8 and TRBJ2-5; 10 bases match TRBD1. There are 16 residues in the CDR3. The V segment lost 3 bases and the J segment 4 bases; nucleotides outside the gene matches: 8. Germline CDR1 and CDR2: SGHVS and FQNEAQ. DNA of the CDR3: TGTGCCAGCAGCTTTAGGACAGGGGGGAGGGGAGAGACCCAGTACTTC. Protein sequence: CASSFRTGGRGETQYF.

This clone was observed once. The rearrangement joins TRBV30 to TRBJ2-1; D remains ambiguous. CDR1 is GTSNPN, CDR2 SVGIG, per germline (reference sequence). The CDR3 spans 14 residues. Trimming pared 3 bases from V and 0 bases from J, leaving 9 bases between. This chain's CDR3 is CAWSASISYNEQFF. The CDR3 DNA follows: TGTGCCTGGAGCGCGAGTATCTCCTACAATGAGCAGTTCTTC.

The chain carries TRBV6-5 and TRBJ2-2; a possible D gene is TRBD2 (5 bases). This CDR3 comprises 16 residues. Trimming took off 1 base at V and 2 bases at J, with 11 bases between the two ends. Germline assignment: CDR1 MNHEY and CDR2 SVGAGI. The CDR3 DNA is TGTGCCAGCAGTTACTTCCCCGCGGGTAACACCGGGGAGCTGTTTTTT. Encoded protein: CASSYFPAGNTGELFF.

The rearrangement uses TRBV5-1 and TRBJ1-5; D may be TRBD1 (6 bases). V lost 0 bases to trimming and J lost 3 bases, with 10 bases between them. This CDR3 has 15 amino acids. Germline V gene sequence: CDR1 SGHRS, CDR2 YFSETQ. This CDR3 reads CASSLEAGVNQPQHF. The CDR3 DNA reads TGCGCCAGCAGCTTGGAGGCAGGGGTCAATCAGCCCCAGCATTTT.

The chain is built from TRBV7-9 and TRBJ2-2, with 8 bases that match TRBD2. This CDR3 region has 18 residues. CDR1 and CDR2 (germline): SEHNR, FQNEAQ (reference sequence). Germline trimming cut 3 bases from V and 3 bases from J; bases unmatched to any gene: 12. The CDR3 is CASSFRLGLAGDTGELFF. CDR3 coding DNA: TGTGCCAGCAGCTTCAGGCTGGGGCTAGCGGGCGACACCGGGGAGCTGTTTTTT.